These T cell receptor beta chains were read from a single sample in a study of neurological immune-mediated disorders. TCRdb ran MiXCR on the 5' RACE reads and lists one entry per CDR3 protein. This sample has about 36,000 distinct CDR3 sequences, with approximately 10% found just once. Sequences were obtained from PBMCs. The receptors stem from a woman aged 25 to 39 with HTLV-1-associated myelopathy (HAM/TSP). Each CDR3 is given with its conserved first and last residue. D genes are given only for firm matches. Clone size is given for some rows only: seen once, a few or many times, or a class if the clone is expanded.

D gene: NA
J gene: TRBJ2-3
V gene: TRBV3-1
clone size: many
CDR3 protein: CASSQLAGTDTQYF
CDR3 DNA: TGTGCCAGCAGCCAGCTTGCTGGCACAGATACGCAGTATTTT

D gene: NA
J gene: TRBJ1-3
V gene: TRBV3-1
clone size: many
CDR3 protein: CASSRSGSGNTIYF
CDR3 DNA: TGTGCCAGCAGCAGAAGCGGCTCTGGAAACACCATATATTTT

D gene: TRBD2
J gene: TRBJ2-1
V gene: TRBV20-1
clone size: many
CDR3 protein: CSAGTSGGNEQFF
CDR3 DNA: TGCAGTGCTGGGACTAGCGGGGGGAATGAGCAGTTCTTC

D gene: NA
J gene: TRBJ2-1
V gene: TRBV7-9
clone size: many
CDR3 protein: CASSYRDLAQFF
CDR3 DNA: TGTGCCAGCAGCTACCGGGACTTGGCCCAGTTCTTC

D gene: TRBD2
J gene: TRBJ2-7
V gene: TRBV7-2
clone size: NA
CDR3 protein: CASSLALGGSYEQYF
CDR3 DNA: TGTGCCAGCAGCTTAGCGCTGGGAGGGTCCTACGAGCAGTACTTC

D gene: TRBD1
J gene: TRBJ1-1
V gene: TRBV12-3/TRBV12-4
clone size: many
CDR3 protein: CASSFGRDRVGEAFF
CDR3 DNA: TGTGCCAGCAGTTTTGGTCGGGACAGGGTAGGTGAAGCTTTCTTT

D gene: NA
J gene: TRBJ2-7
V gene: TRBV5-1
clone size: many
CDR3 protein: CASGLNDEQYF
CDR3 DNA: TGCGCCAGCGGCCTTAACGACGAGCAGTACTTC

D gene: NA
J gene: TRBJ2-3
V gene: TRBV10-3
clone size: many
CDR3 protein: CAIKQSSLTDTQYF
CDR3 DNA: TGTGCCATCAAACAGTCGTCGCTCACAGATACGCAGTATTTT

D gene: NA
J gene: TRBJ2-7
V gene: TRBV20-1
clone size: NA
CDR3 protein: CSARSPGPRIYTYKQYF
CDR3 DNA: TGCAGTGCTAGAAGTCCGGGACCCCGAATATACACCTACAAACAGTACTTC

D gene: TRBD1
J gene: TRBJ2-1
V gene: TRBV20-1
clone size: many
CDR3 protein: CSAKGQGDYNEQFF
CDR3 DNA: TGCAGTGCTAAGGGACAGGGGGACTACAATGAGCAGTTCTTC

D gene: NA
J gene: TRBJ2-7
V gene: TRBV18
clone size: many
CDR3 protein: CASSRLFGGLGEQYF
CDR3 DNA: TGTGCCAGCTCACGTTTGTTCGGGGGATTGGGCGAGCAGTACTTC

D gene: NA
J gene: TRBJ2-3
V gene: TRBV5-5
clone size: many
CDR3 protein: CASSAPSTDTQYF
CDR3 DNA: TGTGCCAGCAGCGCGCCTAGCACAGATACGCAGTATTTT

D gene: NA
J gene: TRBJ1-5
V gene: TRBV2
clone size: many
CDR3 protein: CASRWGQDSNQPQHF
CDR3 DNA: TGTGCCAGCAGATGGGGACAAGATAGCAATCAGCCCCAGCATTTT

D gene: NA
J gene: TRBJ2-1
V gene: TRBV20-1
clone size: medium-sized
CDR3 protein: CSARAGYNEQFF
CDR3 DNA: TGCAGTGCTAGAGCAGGGTACAATGAGCAGTTCTTC

D gene: NA
J gene: TRBJ2-1
V gene: TRBV5-5
clone size: many
CDR3 protein: CASSDAGNEQFF
CDR3 DNA: TGTGCCAGCAGCGATGCAGGCAATGAGCAGTTCTTC

D gene: TRBD1
J gene: TRBJ1-2
V gene: TRBV7-2
clone size: many
CDR3 protein: CASNPATRTGGGYGYTF
CDR3 DNA: TGTGCCAGCAACCCTGCGACACGAACAGGGGGCGGGTATGGCTACACCTTC

D gene: TRBD1
J gene: TRBJ2-7
V gene: TRBV5-6
clone size: many
CDR3 protein: CASSLGTGALEQYF
CDR3 DNA: TGTGCCAGCAGCTTGGGGACAGGGGCGTTGGAGCAGTACTTC

D gene: TRBD1
J gene: TRBJ2-2
V gene: TRBV27
clone size: medium-sized
CDR3 protein: CASSTTGVTGELFF
CDR3 DNA: TGTGCCAGCAGTACGACAGGGGTCACCGGGGAGCTGTTTTTT

D gene: TRBD2
J gene: TRBJ2-4
V gene: TRBV20-1
clone size: many
CDR3 protein: CSASTTAGGNIQYF
CDR3 DNA: TGCAGTGCTAGCACCACCGCGGGGGGAAACATTCAGTACTTC

D gene: TRBD1
J gene: TRBJ2-7
V gene: TRBV4-2
clone size: NA
CDR3 protein: CASSQDLKQGYYEQYF
CDR3 DNA: TGTGCCAGCAGCCAAGATCTTAAACAGGGGTACTACGAGCAGTACTTC

D gene: NA
J gene: TRBJ1-1
V gene: TRBV20-1
clone size: many
CDR3 protein: CSAKHTPSRVISEAFF
CDR3 DNA: TGCAGTGCTAAACATACCCCCAGCAGGGTGATATCTGAAGCTTTCTTT

D gene: NA
J gene: TRBJ2-3
V gene: TRBV29-1
clone size: medium-sized
CDR3 protein: CSVEVGTSNTQYF
CDR3 DNA: TGCAGCGTTGAGGTCGGGACGTCGAATACGCAGTATTTT

D gene: NA
J gene: TRBJ1-2
V gene: TRBV14
clone size: many
CDR3 protein: CASSQDRAVGVGGYTF
CDR3 DNA: TGTGCCAGCAGCCAAGATAGGGCAGTCGGTGTTGGAGGCTACACCTTC

D gene: NA
J gene: TRBJ1-2
V gene: TRBV15
clone size: many
CDR3 protein: CATKQTGHYGYTF
CDR3 DNA: TGTGCCACGAAACAAACAGGCCACTATGGCTACACCTTC

D gene: NA
J gene: TRBJ2-6
V gene: TRBV12-3/TRBV12-4
clone size: many
CDR3 protein: CASSLVGERGANVLTF
CDR3 DNA: TGTGCCAGCAGTTTAGTCGGGGAACGTGGGGCCAACGTCCTGACTTTC

D gene: TRBD1
J gene: TRBJ1-5
V gene: TRBV2
clone size: many
CDR3 protein: CASSVGQGPQPQHF
CDR3 DNA: TGTGCCAGCAGTGTTGGACAGGGACCTCAGCCCCAGCATTTT

D gene: TRBD1
J gene: TRBJ1-2
V gene: TRBV20-1
clone size: many
CDR3 protein: CSARANRDREIYGYTF
CDR3 DNA: TGCAGTGCTAGAGCAAACCGGGACAGGGAGATATATGGCTACACCTTC

D gene: TRBD1
J gene: TRBJ1-5
V gene: TRBV30
clone size: many
CDR3 protein: CAWGQGDLQPQHF
CDR3 DNA: TGTGCCTGGGGACAGGGGGACCTTCAGCCCCAGCATTTT

D gene: NA
J gene: TRBJ2-1
V gene: TRBV20-1
clone size: many
CDR3 protein: CSARQSVNEQFF
CDR3 DNA: TGCAGTGCTAGACAGAGTGTCAATGAGCAGTTCTTC

D gene: NA
J gene: TRBJ1-1
V gene: TRBV5-1
clone size: many
CDR3 protein: CASSLPSLNTEAFF
CDR3 DNA: TGCGCCAGCAGCCTCCCCTCACTGAACACTGAAGCTTTCTTT

D gene: NA
J gene: TRBJ1-5
V gene: TRBV12-3/TRBV12-4
clone size: many
CDR3 protein: CASSFLRQSGNQPQHF
CDR3 DNA: TGTGCCAGCAGTTTTCTTAGACAGTCTGGCAATCAGCCCCAGCATTTT